The 8 T cell receptor beta chains below were found in one sample sequenced in a study of early T cells in non-severe SARS-CoV-2 infection. Each CDR3 protein is one row after TCRdb ran MiXCR on the 5' RACE reads. The sample carries about 60,000 distinct CDR3 sequences, 11% recorded once. This specimen was whole blood, taken at baseline. The receptors were gathered from an adult who was a healthcare worker with PCR-confirmed SARS-CoV-2 infection or an uninfected control (not recorded which).

The chain recombines TRBV6-5 with TRBJ1-2; D gene unclear. Trimming took 0 bases from V and 6 from J, leaving 11 bases between them. Germline CDR1 reads MNHEY; CDR2 reads SVGAGI. This CDR3 is built from 14 residues. Here the CDR3 DNA reads TGTGCCAGCAGTTACTCGACCGGGCTCGATGGCTACACCTTC. Translating gives CASSYSTGLDGYTF.

This sequence joins TRBV7-4 and TRBJ2-5; weak D call: TRBD2 (5 bases). Germline CDR1 SGHVT, CDR2 SQSDAQ. This CDR3 region has 15 residues. Deletions cut 5 bases from V and 3 bases from J, with 16 bases between. CDR3 DNA: TGTGCCAGCAGCCCACCTGGTAGCGTGGAAGAGACCCAGTACTTC. Protein sequence: CASSPPGSVEETQYF. Full variable domain (rest looked up from reference TRBV7-4 and TRBJ2-5): GAGVSQSPRYKVAKRGRDVALRCDSISGHVTLYWYRQTLGQGSEVLTYSQSDAQRDKSGRPSGRFSAERPERSVSTLKIQRTEQGDSAVYLCASSPPGSVEETQYFGPGTRLLVL.

The V gene is TRBV30, the J gene TRBJ2-2, with D hard to call. Per the germline V gene, CDR1 is GTSNPN and CDR2 is SVGIG (reference sequence). V dropped 4 bases and J dropped 1 base, with 7 bases sitting between them. This CDR3 has 13 residues. For the CDR3, the DNA is TGTGCCTGGACCGGGTGGAACACCGGGGAGCTGTTTTTT. Amino acid sequence: CAWTGWNTGELFF.

The chain links TRBV2 to TRBJ1-1, with a tentative D call TRBD1 (6 bases). The CDR3 has 14 amino acids. Per the germline V gene, CDR1 is SNHLY and CDR2 is FYNNEI. The ends were cut back, 7 bases at V and 0 bases at J, with 12 bases in the middle. CDR3 in DNA: TGTGCCAGCAAGTTTACAGGGTTGAACACTGAAGCTTTCTTT. Its protein is CASKFTGLNTEAFF.

V and J are TRBV6-1 and TRBJ1-1; 8 positions match TRBD1. The CDR3 has 11 amino acids. The germline gives CDR1 MNHNS, CDR2 SASEGT. J lost 11 bases, V lost 2 bases, and 1 base had no gene match. The CDR3 DNA sequence: TGTGCCAGCAGTGAACACAGGGGGGCTTTCTTT. Translation: CASSEHRGAFF.

There are a few counts of this clonotype. The rearrangement links TRBV3-1 to TRBJ2-7, with a possible D match to TRBD1 (5 bases). CDR1 and CDR2 from the germline V gene are LGHDT and YNNKEL (reference sequence). Deletions cut 7 bases from V and 0 bases from J, with 16 bases between. This CDR3 has 15 residues. CDR3 sequence reads: CASTLGVGNSYEQYF. The CDR3, as DNA: TGTGCCAGCACGTTAGGGGTAGGCAACTCCTACGAGCAGTACTTC.

J is TRBJ1-3 and V is TRBV7-9, with D perhaps matching TRBD1 (6 bases). The CDR3 consists of 15 residues. Germline loops: CDR1 SEHNR, CDR2 FQNEAQ (reference sequence). Trimming left V 10 bases short and J 4 bases short, with 20 bases between. The CDR3 DNA follows: TGTGCCACTTCCCGGGGGGCTGGAATGGGAAACACCATATATTTT. This encodes CATSRGAGMGNTIYF. The full variable domain, in which reference TRBV7-9 and TRBJ1-3 provide the parts outside the CDR3, is DTGVSQNPRHKITKRGQNVTFRCDPISEHNRLYWYRQTLGQGPEFLTYFQNEAQLEKSRLLSDRFSAERPKGSFSTLEIQRTEQGDSAMYLCATSRGAGMGNTIYFGEGSWLTVV.

The chain has TRBV27 and TRBJ1-2; TRBD1 matches 7 bases. After removal of 0 bases from V and 5 bases from J, the junction contained 3 bases not matched to a gene. This CDR3 contains 14 residues. Germline assignment: CDR1 MNHEY and CDR2 SMNVEV (reference sequence). CDR3 sequence reads: CASSLSRQGYGYTF. The CDR3 DNA sequence: TGTGCCAGCAGTTTATCACGACAGGGTTATGGCTACACCTTC.